Below are 29 T cell receptor beta chains sequenced from a single sample in a study of Ad26.COV2.S vaccination and SARS-CoV-2 variants. Clones were read by immunoSEQ multiplex PCR, and TCRdb kept only the in-frame ones, dropping some. The sample includes fewer than 50,000 clones, roughly 84% of them seen just once. Material: peripheral blood, obtained after recovery from COVID-19. These receptors all stem from a human donor who had recovered from COVID-19.

J is TRBJ1-1 and V is TRBV6-5; no clear D gene. Germline assignment: CDR1 MNHEY and CDR2 SVGAGI. The CDR3 loop spans 12 amino acids. Trimming took off 5 bases at V and 1 base at J, with 5 bases between the two ends. This CDR3 is CASSNRNTEAFF. For the CDR3, the DNA is TGTGCCAGCAGTAATAGGAACACTGAAGCTTTCTTT.

In this sample, this clone turned up once. The chain links TRBV7-6 to TRBJ2-1, with TRBD2 identical over 7 bases. The CDR3 totals 13 residues. CDR1 is SGHVS and CDR2 is FNYEAQ in the germline V gene. V dropped 1 base and J dropped 13; count of bases not matched to a gene: 7. In nucleotides, the CDR3 is TGTGCCAGCAGCTTAGGTTCTAGCGGCCCTCAGTTCTTC. Its translation is CASSLGSSGPQFF.

The chain employs TRBV19 and TRBJ1-3, with 9 nucleotides matching TRBD1. The germline V gene has CDR1 LNHDA and CDR2 SQIVND (reference sequence). The J segment lost 2 bases and the V segment lost 7 bases, leaving 9 bases of the junction unmatched. This CDR3 is 16 amino acids long. CDR3 in amino acids: CASIKDRGGPGNTIYF. The CDR3 nucleotides read TGTGCCAGTATTAAGGACAGGGGAGGCCCTGGAAACACCATATATTTT.

The DNA of the CDR3 is TGTGCCATCACCCCTAGCGGGAGCTCCTACGAGCAGTACTTC. Protein sequence: CAITPSGSSYEQYF. The chain couples TRBV10-3 to TRBJ2-7, with 10 bases matching TRBD2. Losses at the gene ends were 7 bases for V and 0 bases for J; bases not matched to a gene: 3. Germline values: CDR1 ENHRY, CDR2 SYGVKD. The CDR3 consists of 14 residues.

The genes are TRBV5-1 and TRBJ1-1, with 9 nucleotides matching TRBD1. The CDR3 consists of 15 residues. V trimming: 0 bases; J trimming: 7 bases; junction bases outside the gene matches: 7. CDR1 is SGHRS, CDR2 YFSETQ, per germline. CDR3 sequence (DNA): TGCGCCAGCAGCTTGGCGGACAGGGGCTCTGGTGAAGCTTTCTTT. This codes for CASSLADRGSGEAFF.

The chain carries TRBV12-3 or TRBV12-4 and TRBJ2-7; the D is unclear. Trimming cost V 3 bases and J 2 bases, with 8 bases left between them. This CDR3 contains 13 residues. As DNA, the CDR3 is TGTGCCAGCAGTTTCGGCATTACCTACGAGCAGTACGTC. Translated, it gives CASSFGITYEQYV.

This clone showed up just once. The genes are TRBV28 and TRBJ2-1, with D maybe TRBD1 (6 bases). This CDR3 spans 15 amino acids. V lost 6 bases and J lost 3, with 15 bases in between. Germline CDR1 and CDR2: MDHEN and SYDVKM. CDR3 bases: TGTGCCAGCAGACCGTTACAGGGATACTACAATGAGCAGTTCTTC. Translation: CASRPLQGYYNEQFF.

The V call is TRBV15, the J call TRBJ2-3, with D tentatively TRBD2 (6 bases). Looked up from germline, CDR1 is LNHNV and CDR2 is YYDKDF (reference sequence). The CDR3 loop spans 16 amino acids. V dropped 2 bases and J dropped 4 bases, with 16 bases sitting between them. The CDR3 here is CATSRRGSGGADTQYF. Written as DNA, the CDR3 is TGTGCCACCAGCAGAAGAGGCAGTGGAGGGGCAGATACGCAGTATTTT.

This clone was detected a few times. The chain joins TRBV27 to TRBJ1-6; D is perhaps TRBD1 (6 bases). The CDR3 runs 14 residues. The germline V gene encodes CDR1 MNHEY and CDR2 SMNVEV (reference sequence). Trimming left V 2 bases short and J 8 bases short, with 10 bases between. The CDR3 loop reads CASSLRAGDSPLHF. CDR3 DNA: TGTGCCAGCAGTTTACGGGCAGGGGATTCACCCCTCCACTTT.

This sequence joins TRBV10-3 and TRBJ2-5; D is uncertain. The germline CDR1 and CDR2 sequences are ENHRY and SYGVKD. This CDR3 contains 18 residues. The V end was cut by 2 bases, the J end by 3 bases, with 22 bases between. Here the CDR3 reads CAISEPVITNIHEETQYF. DNA of the CDR3: TGTGCCATCAGTGAGCCGGTGATTACTAACATCCATGAAGAGACCCAGTACTTC.

The genes are TRBV5-1 and TRBJ1-5; D uncertain. This CDR3 is 14 amino acids long. The V and J ends lost 0 bases and 10 bases respectively, with 14 bases between them. CDR1 is SGHRS, CDR2 YFSETQ, per germline. CDR3 DNA: TGCGCCAGCAGCTTGGGGCGGGGAATCGAACCCCAGCATTTT. This encodes CASSLGRGIEPQHF. Full variable domain (outside the CDR3, taken from reference TRBV5-1 and TRBJ1-5): KAGVTQTPRYLIKTRGQQVTLSCSPISGHRSVSWYQQTPGQGLQFLFEYFSETQRNKGNFPGRFSGRQFSNSRSEMNVSTLELGDSALYLCASSLGRGIEPQHFGDGTRLSIL.

J is TRBJ1-2 and V is TRBV19; D gene uncertain. This CDR3 has 13 residues. Trimming pared 3 bases from V and 1 base from J, leaving 6 bases between. The germline V gene has CDR1 LNHDA and CDR2 SQIVND (reference sequence). The CDR3 DNA is TGTGCCAGTAGTATGGCAAATAACTATGGCTACACCTTC. Its translation is CASSMANNYGYTF. Supplemented by reference TRBV19 and TRBJ1-2, the full variable domain reads DGGITQSPKYLFRKEGQNVTLSCEQNLNHDAMYWYRQDPGQGLRLIYYSQIVNDFQKGDIAEGYSVSREKKESFPLTVTSAQKNPTAFYLCASSMANNYGYTFGSGTRLTVV.

V is TRBV3-1 (or the pseudogene TRBV3-2) and J is TRBJ1-1, with TRBD1 matching 8 bases. The V gene's germline CDR1 is LGHDT and CDR2 YNNKEL (reference sequence). There are 15 residues in the CDR3. V gave up 4 bases and J gave up 0 bases; unmatched junction bases: 4. In nucleotides, the CDR3 is TGTGCCAGCAGCCCCAGGACAGGGATGAACACTGAAGCTTTCTTT. Its translation: CASSPRTGMNTEAFF.

This clone was found once. The V call is TRBV12-5, the J call TRBJ1-2; D is possibly TRBD1 (6 bases). CDR1 is LGHNT and CDR2 is FRNRAP in the germline V gene. This CDR3 comprises 16 residues. The V and J ends lost 2 bases and 3 bases respectively, with 16 bases between them. The CDR3 reads CASGLLQGFGDYGYTF. For the CDR3, the DNA is TGTGCTAGTGGTTTGTTACAGGGATTTGGAGACTATGGCTACACCTTC.

The J gene is TRBJ2-1, the V gene TRBV7-3, with 8 positions matching TRBD2. V lost 2 bases to trimming and J lost 3 bases; unmatched junction nucleotides: 6. Germline V gene sequence: CDR1 SGHTA, CDR2 FQGTGA. The CDR3 spans 16 residues. CDR3 nucleotides: TGTGCCAGCAGCTTATACCGGCTAGCGGGCTACAATGAGCAGTTCTTC. This translates into CASSLYRLAGYNEQFF.

The rearrangement uses TRBV15 and TRBJ1-2; no definite D call. This CDR3 region has 14 residues. Between the trimmed V and J ends, which lost 0 bases and 5 bases, there was a span of 10 bases. CDR1 is LNHNV and CDR2 is YYDKDF in the germline V gene (reference sequence). The CDR3 loop is CATSRDHPFYGYTF. The CDR3 nucleotides are TGTGCCACCAGCAGAGATCACCCCTTTTATGGCTACACCTTC. Full variable domain (rest looked up from reference TRBV15 and TRBJ1-2): DAMVIQNPRYQVTQFGKPVTLSCSQTLNHNVMYWYQQKSSQAPKLLFHYYDKDFNNEADTPDNFQSRRPNTSFCFLDIRSPGLGDTAMYLCATSRDHPFYGYTFGSGTRLTVV.

The J gene is TRBJ2-6, the V gene TRBV19, with 10 bases lining up with TRBD1. Per germline, CDR1 LNHDA and CDR2 SQIVND (reference sequence). V was clipped by 4 bases and J by 0 bases; unmatched bases: 0. There are 16 residues in the CDR3. CDR3 loop: CASSRTGGSGANVLTF. CDR3 sequence (DNA): TGTGCCAGTAGTAGGACAGGGGGCTCTGGGGCCAACGTCCTGACTTTC.

The V gene is TRBV15, the J gene TRBJ2-1; perhaps TRBD2 as D (5 bases). V was shortened by 2 bases and J by 0 bases, with 8 bases between the two germline ends. Looked up from germline, CDR1 is LNHNV and CDR2 is YYDKDF (reference sequence). The CDR3 runs to 15 residues. CDR3 DNA sequence: TGTGCCACCAGCAGAAAAACTAGCTCCTACAATGAGCAGTTCTTC. Residues: CATSRKTSSYNEQFF.

This chain uses TRBV27 with TRBJ1-1; D remains ambiguous. Trimming pared 2 bases from V and 8 bases from J, leaving 9 bases between. Germline V lookup: CDR1 MNHEY, CDR2 SMNVEV (reference sequence). The CDR3 totals 12 residues. The DNA for the CDR3 is TGTGCCAGCAGTTTACCTGGCTCAGAAGCTTTCTTT. Translated: CASSLPGSEAFF.

This chain links TRBV5-7 with TRBJ1-5, with D possibly TRBD1 on 6 matching bases. Being an ORF, TRBV5-7 has a function that is uncertain. CDR3 length equals 14 residues. Trimming took 3 bases from V and 6 from J, leaving 13 bases between them. The CDR3 here is CASSYETGFQPQHF. As DNA, the CDR3 is TGTGCCAGCAGCTATGAAACAGGGTTTCAGCCCCAGCATTTT.

The chain joins TRBV5-4 to TRBJ1-4; weak D call: TRBD1 (5 bases). Germline V gene data show CDR1 as SGHNT and CDR2 as YYREEE (reference sequence). Trimming cost V 2 bases and J 5 bases, with 16 bases left between them. The CDR3 contains 16 residues. CDR3 loop: CASSFRSAGPNEKLFF. In DNA form, the CDR3 reads TGTGCCAGCAGCTTTCGCTCGGCGGGACCCAATGAAAAACTGTTTTTT.

The V gene is TRBV19, the J gene TRBJ1-1, with TRBD1 as a possible D gene (5 bases). CDR3 length: 14 residues. Germline V gene sequence: CDR1 LNHDA, CDR2 SQIVND (reference sequence). Trimming pared 2 bases from V and 5 bases from J, leaving 12 bases between. This CDR3 is CASSIRGDGTEAFF. CDR3 nucleotide sequence: TGTGCCAGTAGTATAAGAGGGGATGGGACTGAAGCTTTCTTT.

The genes are TRBV3-1 (or the pseudogene TRBV3-2) and TRBJ1-2; maybe TRBD1 (5 bases). CDR1 and CDR2 from the germline V gene are LGHDT and YNNKEL (reference sequence). V dropped 0 bases and J dropped 13 bases, with 15 bases sitting between them. The CDR3 covers 13 residues. The chain's CDR3 is CASSQDLDSGGTF. The CDR3 DNA follows: TGTGCCAGCAGCCAAGATCTCGACAGTGGGGGCACCTTC.

V gene TRBV19 combines with J gene TRBJ1-4; unclear D gene. The CDR3 runs to 15 residues. Trimming cost V 4 bases and J 8 bases, with 17 bases left between them. Germline CDR1 LNHDA, CDR2 SQIVND (reference sequence). CDR3 sequence reads: CASSSGRWAFEKLFF. CDR3 DNA sequence: TGTGCCAGTAGTAGCGGGCGTTGGGCCTTCGAAAAACTGTTTTTT.

This chain links TRBV28 with TRBJ1-2; tentative D call: TRBD1 (5 bases). CDR1 MDHEN and CDR2 SYDVKM come from the germline V gene. The CDR3 is 14 residues long. Trimming took 6 bases from V and 3 from J, leaving 14 bases between them. Here the CDR3 reads CASSQGNADYGYTF. CDR3 nucleotide sequence: TGTGCCAGCAGCCAGGGTAATGCGGACTATGGCTACACCTTC.

The gene calls are TRBV14 and TRBJ2-2, with TRBD1 matching over 7 bases. Germline CDR1 reads SGHDN; CDR2 reads FVKESK. CDR3 length equals 16 residues. V trimming: 4 bases; J trimming: 1 base; junction bases outside the gene matches: 6. CDR3 DNA sequence: TGTGCCAGCAGCCCCTGGACAGGTTGGAACACCGGGGAGCTGTTTTTT. It codes for CASSPWTGWNTGELFF.

This chain uses TRBV18 with TRBJ2-1; 9 bases fit TRBD1. The CDR3 is made up of 17 amino acids. Trimming removed 4 bases from V and 0 bases from J; junction bases left unmatched: 7. From germline, CDR1 is KGHSH and CDR2 LQKENI. As DNA, the CDR3 is TGTGCCAGCTCACTGCAACAGGGGGCCAACTCCTACAATGAGCAGTTCTTC. Translating it yields CASSLQQGANSYNEQFF.

On this clone itself: Additional DNA sequences in this sample encode the identical CDR3. This chain uses TRBV6-5 with TRBJ1-1; no clear D gene. V was cut by 9 bases and J by 3 bases, with 8 bases left in between. Germline assignment: CDR1 MNHEY and CDR2 SVGAGI. This CDR3 is 11 amino acids long. The CDR3 DNA is TGTGCCAGTTCCCGGGACACTGAAGCTTTCTTT. This translates into CASSRDTEAFF.

The chain uses TRBV21-1 and TRBJ2-1; no DNA check was done on the table's D call, TRBD1. TRBV21-1 has pseudogene status. This CDR3 region has 12 residues. The DNA of the CDR3 is TGTGCCAGCAGCAAGGCCAGAAATGAGCAGTTCTTC. Translating it yields CASSKARNEQFF.